These 10 T cell receptor beta chains were sequenced from one sample in a study of blood T cell repertoires in COVID-19. Some clones are missing from TCRdb's copy, which holds only in-frame ones; the method was immunoSEQ multiplex PCR. The sample lists about 380,000 clones, almost 90% occurring once. Sequencing used peripheral blood. The receptors originated from a man aged 18 to 29 with active or convalescent COVID-19.

This rearrangement joins TRBV2 to TRBJ2-3, with TRBD2 as a possible D gene (7 bases). Between the trimmed V and J ends, which lost 6 bases and 5 bases, there was a span of 12 bases. There are 13 residues in the CDR3. CDR1 is SNHLY and CDR2 is FYNNEI in the germline V gene. The CDR3 DNA reads as TGTGCCAGCAGCGTAGGGGGGGTAGATACGCAGTATTTT. This sequence encodes CASSVGGVDTQYF.

The genes are TRBV19 and TRBJ2-1; weak D call: TRBD2 (6 bases). This CDR3 is built from 17 residues. The V end was cut by 1 base, the J end by 4 bases, with 17 bases between. Germline-derived CDR1 and CDR2 are LNHDA and SQIVND (reference sequence). DNA of the CDR3: TGTGCCAGTAGTATAGTAGGACCGGCGGAGGGGTACAATGAGCAGTTCTTC. It translates to CASSIVGPAEGYNEQFF. Looking up the rest from reference TRBV19 and TRBJ2-1 gives the full variable domain: DGGITQSPKYLFRKEGQNVTLSCEQNLNHDAMYWYRQDPGQGLRLIYYSQIVNDFQKGDIAEGYSVSREKKESFPLTVTSAQKNPTAFYLCASSIVGPAEGYNEQFFGPGTRLTVL.

This chain connects TRBV5-4 to TRBJ2-7; 8 nucleotides align to TRBD1. CDR1 SGHNT and CDR2 YYREEE come from the germline V gene (reference sequence). Unmatched junction bases numbered 12, after V lost 4 bases and J lost 3 bases. The CDR3 contains 16 residues. The CDR3 is CASSPGTGQQYYEQYF. DNA of the CDR3: TGTGCCAGCAGCCCCGGGACAGGACAACAATACTACGAGCAGTACTTC.

The chain couples TRBV7-8 to TRBJ1-5, with 7 bases aligning to TRBD1. The V and J ends lost 0 bases and 3 bases, in that order; junction bases with no gene match: 2. In germline, CDR1 is SGHVS, CDR2 FQNEAQ. The CDR3 covers 15 residues. The CDR3 sequence is CASSLAGTDNQPQHF. CDR3 sequence (DNA): TGTGCCAGCAGCTTAGCCGGGACAGACAATCAGCCCCAGCATTTT.

The V call is TRBV2, the J call TRBJ1-5; the match to TRBD1 covers 7 bases. CDR1 and CDR2 from the germline V gene are SNHLY and FYNNEI. Trimming removed 6 bases from V and 2 bases from J; junction bases left unmatched: 7. The CDR3 loop spans 15 amino acids. The CDR3 region is CASSDRGQGNQPQHF. The CDR3 DNA reads TGTGCCAGCAGCGACCGCGGACAGGGCAATCAGCCCCAGCATTTT.

In regard to this clone: The junction differs from germline at one of its ends, possibly a read error. The chain joins TRBV7-2 to TRBJ2-7; 9 positions match TRBD1. CDR1 and CDR2 from the germline V gene are SGHTA and FQGNSA. The CDR3 has 14 amino acids. The CDR3 sequence is CASSSAGTGFIPEF. In DNA form, the CDR3 reads TGTGCCAGCAGCTCCGCCGGGACAGGGTTCATACCCGAGTTC.

The rearrangement links TRBV7-2 to TRBJ2-3; D call uncertain. Germline loops: CDR1 SGHTA, CDR2 FQGNSA. Trimming left V 1 base short and J 1 base short, with 6 bases between. CDR3 length equals 14 residues. The CDR3 spells CASSLVQGTDTQYF. The CDR3 coding sequence is TGTGCCAGCAGCTTAGTCCAGGGCACAGATACGCAGTATTTT.

The rearrangement joins TRBV7-2 to TRBJ1-1; 9 bases are a match to TRBD1. Germline V gives CDR1 SGHTA, CDR2 FQGNSA. V trimming: 2 bases; J trimming: 8 bases; junction bases outside the gene matches: 6. The length of the CDR3 is 14 residues. For the CDR3, the DNA is TGTGCCAGCAGCTTAAACAGGGGGCCTTCGGAAGCTTTCTTT. Protein product: CASSLNRGPSEAFF.

This chain connects TRBV6-2 or TRBV6-3 to TRBJ1-2; D may be TRBD1 (5 bases). Germline CDR1 MNHEY, CDR2 SVGEGT. V was trimmed by 6 bases and J by 6 bases, leaving 11 bases between them. This CDR3 contains 12 residues. The CDR3 sequence: CASSPTEHGYTF. DNA of the CDR3: TGTGCCAGCAGCCCGACAGAACATGGCTACACCTTC.

The V call is TRBV9, the J call TRBJ1-6; tentatively, D is TRBD1 (5 bases). This CDR3 is 15 amino acids long. V lost 3 bases, J lost 6 bases, and 13 bases lay in between. Per germline, CDR1 SGDLS and CDR2 YYNGEE. DNA of the CDR3: TGTGCCAGCAGCGCAGGGTTGTATAGTAATTCACCCCTCCACTTT. Amino acid sequence: CASSAGLYSNSPLHF.